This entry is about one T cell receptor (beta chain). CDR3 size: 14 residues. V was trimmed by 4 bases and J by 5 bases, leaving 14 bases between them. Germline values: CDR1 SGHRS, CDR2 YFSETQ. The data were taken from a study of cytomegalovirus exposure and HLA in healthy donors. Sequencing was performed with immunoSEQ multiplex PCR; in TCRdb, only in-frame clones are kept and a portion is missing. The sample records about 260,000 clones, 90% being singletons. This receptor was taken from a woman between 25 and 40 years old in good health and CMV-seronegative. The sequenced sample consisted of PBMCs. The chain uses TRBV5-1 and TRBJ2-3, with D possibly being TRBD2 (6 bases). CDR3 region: CASSLGTEVDTQYF. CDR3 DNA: TGCGCCAGCAGCCTTGGGACTGAGGTAGATACGCAGTATTTT.